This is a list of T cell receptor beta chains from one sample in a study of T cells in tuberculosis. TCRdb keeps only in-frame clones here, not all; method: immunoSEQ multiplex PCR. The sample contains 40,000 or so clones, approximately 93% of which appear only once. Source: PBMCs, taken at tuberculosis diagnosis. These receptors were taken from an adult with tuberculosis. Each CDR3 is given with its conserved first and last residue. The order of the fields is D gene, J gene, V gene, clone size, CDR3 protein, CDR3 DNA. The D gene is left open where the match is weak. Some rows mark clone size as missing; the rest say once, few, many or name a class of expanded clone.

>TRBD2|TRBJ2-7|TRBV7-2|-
CASSTTSDRSPYEQYF
TGTGCCAGCAGCACCACTAGCGATCGTTCTCCGTACGAGCAGTACTTC
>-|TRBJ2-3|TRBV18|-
CASSPIGGGPTDTQYF
TGTGCCAGCTCACCCATTGGAGGGGGCCCCACAGATACGCAGTATTTT
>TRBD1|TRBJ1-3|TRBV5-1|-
CASSPGQGLSSGNTIYF
TGCGCCAGCAGCCCCGGACAGGGCCTCAGCTCTGGAAACACCATATATTTT
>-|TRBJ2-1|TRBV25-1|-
CASSDPGRLWNEQFF
TGTGCCAGCAGTGATCCAGGGAGGCTTTGGAATGAGCAGTTCTTC
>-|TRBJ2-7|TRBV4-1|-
CASSQGTVNEQYF
TGCGCCAGCAGCCAAGGTACAGTTAACGAGCAGTACTTC
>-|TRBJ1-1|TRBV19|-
CASSIQTGINTEAFF
TGTGCCAGTAGTATCCAGACAGGCATAAACACTGAAGCTTTCTTT
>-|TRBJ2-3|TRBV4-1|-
CASSQDGAFRVDNTQYF
TGCGCCAGCAGCCAAGATGGGGCTTTCCGAGTCGACAATACGCAGTATTTT
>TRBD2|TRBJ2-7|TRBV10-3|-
CAIRTGTSGTSEQYF
TGTGCCATCAGGACCGGGACTAGCGGTACGAGCGAGCAGTACTTC
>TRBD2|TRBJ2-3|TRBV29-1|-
CSGMARGAATDTQYF
TGCAGCGGAATGGCGCGGGGGGCGGCCACAGATACGCAGTATTTT
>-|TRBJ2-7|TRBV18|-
CASSPRGLPYEQYF
TGTGCCAGCTCACCACGGGGGCTCCCCTACGAGCAGTACTTC
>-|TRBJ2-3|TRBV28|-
CASSSHRVDTQYF
TGTGCCAGCAGTTCCCACAGGGTTGATACGCAGTATTTT
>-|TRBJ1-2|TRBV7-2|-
CASSLEQSIYGYTF
TGTGCCAGCAGCCTAGAACAGAGCATCTATGGCTACACCTTC
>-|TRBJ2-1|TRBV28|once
CASSLLADEQFF
TGTGCCAGCAGTTTACTCGCGGATGAGCAGTTCTTC
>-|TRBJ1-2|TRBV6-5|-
CASSYSRAINYGYTF
TGTGCCAGCAGTTACTCCCGAGCAATTAACTATGGCTACACCTTC
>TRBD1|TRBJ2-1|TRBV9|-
CASSSDRGAYNEQFF
TGTGCCAGCAGCTCTGACAGGGGGGCCTACAATGAGCAGTTCTTC
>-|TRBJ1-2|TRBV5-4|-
CASSVKGVSGYTF
TGTGCCAGCAGCGTTAAGGGGGTGAGTGGCTACACCTTC
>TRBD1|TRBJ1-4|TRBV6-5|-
CASSSTGVPNEKLFF
TGTGCCAGCAGTTCCACAGGGGTCCCTAATGAAAAACTGTTTTTT
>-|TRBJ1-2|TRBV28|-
CASTTYSNYGYTF
TGTGCCAGCACTACCTATAGTAACTATGGCTACACCTTC
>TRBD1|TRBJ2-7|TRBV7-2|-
CASSLDRTGFYEQYF
TGTGCCAGCAGCTTAGACAGGACAGGGTTCTACGAGCAGTACTTC
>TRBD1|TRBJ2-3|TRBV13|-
CASSPPGTGEAGEPTDTQYF
TGTGCCAGCAGCCCGCCCGGGACAGGGGAAGCGGGGGAGCCCACAGATACGCAGTATTTT
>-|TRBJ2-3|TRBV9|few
CASSPRQDTDTQYF
TGTGCCAGCAGCCCCCGACAGGACACAGATACGCAGTATTTT
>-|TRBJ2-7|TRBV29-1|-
CSVYRAPSEQYF
TGCAGCGTCTACAGGGCCCCCTCCGAGCAGTACTTC